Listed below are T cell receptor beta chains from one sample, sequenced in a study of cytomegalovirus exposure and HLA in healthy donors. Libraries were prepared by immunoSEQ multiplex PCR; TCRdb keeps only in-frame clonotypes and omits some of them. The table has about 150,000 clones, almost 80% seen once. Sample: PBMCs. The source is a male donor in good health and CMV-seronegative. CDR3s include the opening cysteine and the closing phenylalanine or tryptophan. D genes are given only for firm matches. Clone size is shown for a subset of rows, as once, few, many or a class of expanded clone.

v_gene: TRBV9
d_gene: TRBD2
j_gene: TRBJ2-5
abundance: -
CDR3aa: CASSEGGGGASETQYF
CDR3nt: TGTGCCAGCAGCGAGGGCGGCGGGGGGGCGTCGGAGACCCAGTACTTC

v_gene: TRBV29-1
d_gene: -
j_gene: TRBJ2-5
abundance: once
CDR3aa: CSVPPTARGETQYF
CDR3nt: TGCAGCGTTCCGCCCACTGCTCGGGGAGAGACCCAGTACTTC

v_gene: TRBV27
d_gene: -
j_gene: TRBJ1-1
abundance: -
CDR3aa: CASSLLPLGTEAFF
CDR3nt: TGTGCCAGCAGTTTATTGCCCCTCGGGACTGAAGCTTTCTTT

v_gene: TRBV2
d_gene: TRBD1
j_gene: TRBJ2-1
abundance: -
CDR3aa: CASLGQGSYNEQFF
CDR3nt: TGTGCCAGTTTGGGACAGGGTTCCTACAATGAGCAGTTCTTC

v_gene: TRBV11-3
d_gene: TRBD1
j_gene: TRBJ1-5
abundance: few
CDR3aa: CASSLEGTEGQPQHF
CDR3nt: TGTGCCAGCAGCTTAGAAGGGACAGAGGGGCAGCCCCAGCATTTT

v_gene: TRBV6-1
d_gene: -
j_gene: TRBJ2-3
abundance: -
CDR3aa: CASSDRADTQYF
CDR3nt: TGTGCCAGCAGTGACAGGGCGGATACGCAGTATTTT

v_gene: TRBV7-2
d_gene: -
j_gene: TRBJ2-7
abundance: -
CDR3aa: CASSSRGHLGEQYF
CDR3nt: TGTGCCAGCAGCTCAAGGGGACATCTGGGCGAGCAGTACTTC

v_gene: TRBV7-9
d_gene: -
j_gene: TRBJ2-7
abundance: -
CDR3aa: CASSVQLFSYEQYF
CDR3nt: TGTGCCAGCAGCGTCCAACTTTTCTCCTACGAGCAGTACTTC

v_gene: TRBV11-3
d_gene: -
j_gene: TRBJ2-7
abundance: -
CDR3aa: CASRREGTSYEQYF
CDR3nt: TGTGCCAGCAGGAGAGAGGGCACCTCCTACGAGCAGTACTTC

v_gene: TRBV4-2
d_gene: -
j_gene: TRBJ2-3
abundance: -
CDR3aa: CASSLGLLGDTQYF
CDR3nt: TGTGCCAGCAGCTTGGGACTCCTCGGGGATACGCAGTATTTT

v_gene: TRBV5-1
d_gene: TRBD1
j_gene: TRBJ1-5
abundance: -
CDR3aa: CASSLQGSQPQHF
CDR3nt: TGCGCCAGCAGCTTACAGGGGAGTCAGCCCCAGCATTTT

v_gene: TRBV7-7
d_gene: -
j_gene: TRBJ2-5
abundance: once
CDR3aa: CASSLSPGRETQYF
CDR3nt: TGTGCCAGCAGCTTAAGTCCAGGGAGGGAGACCCAGTACTTC

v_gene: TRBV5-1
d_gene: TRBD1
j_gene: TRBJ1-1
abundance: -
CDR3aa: CASSPGQSEAFF
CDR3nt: TGCGCCAGCAGCCCGGGACAGAGTGAAGCTTTCTTT

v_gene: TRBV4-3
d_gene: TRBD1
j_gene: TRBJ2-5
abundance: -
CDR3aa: CASSQDLLSGGQETQYF
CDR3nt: TGCGCCAGCAGCCAAGATTTATTGTCAGGGGGACAAGAGACCCAGTACTTC

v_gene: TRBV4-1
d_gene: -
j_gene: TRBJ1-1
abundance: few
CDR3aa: CASSQDVGIDTEAFF
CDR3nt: TGCGCCAGCAGCCAAGATGTCGGGATAGACACTGAAGCTTTCTTT

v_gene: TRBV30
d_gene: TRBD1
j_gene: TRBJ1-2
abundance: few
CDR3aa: CAWSGDRGYYGYTF
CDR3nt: TGTGCCTGGAGTGGGGACAGGGGATACTATGGCTACACCTTC

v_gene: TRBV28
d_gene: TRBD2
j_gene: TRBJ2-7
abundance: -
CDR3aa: CASSWEREEGAYEQYF
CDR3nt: TGTGCCAGCAGTTGGGAGCGGGAGGAGGGGGCCTACGAGCAGTACTTC

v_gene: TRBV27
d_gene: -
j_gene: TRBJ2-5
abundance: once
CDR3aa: CASSLYWDYQETQYF
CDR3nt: TGTGCCAGCAGTTTATATTGGGACTACCAAGAGACCCAGTACTTC

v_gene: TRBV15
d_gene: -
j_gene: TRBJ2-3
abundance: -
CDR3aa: CATSRPSGNANQYF
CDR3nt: TGTGCCACCAGCAGGCCCTCCGGGAACGCGAATCAGTATTTT

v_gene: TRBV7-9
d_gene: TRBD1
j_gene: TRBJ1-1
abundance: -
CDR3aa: CASRLPDRGDTEAFF
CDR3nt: TGTGCCAGCAGACTCCCTGACAGGGGAGACACTGAAGCTTTCTTT

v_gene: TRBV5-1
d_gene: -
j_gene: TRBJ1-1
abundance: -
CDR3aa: CATRGGTGNTEAFF
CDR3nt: TGCGCCACCAGGGGAGGAACAGGGAACACTGAAGCTTTCTTT

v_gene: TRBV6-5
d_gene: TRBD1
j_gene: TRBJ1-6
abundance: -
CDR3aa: CASSLTRTGRYSPLHF
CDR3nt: TGTGCCAGCAGTTTAACCAGGACAGGACGGTATTCACCCCTCCACTTT

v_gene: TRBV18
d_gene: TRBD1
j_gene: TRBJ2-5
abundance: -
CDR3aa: CASSPRKGATYQETQYF
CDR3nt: TGTGCCAGCTCACCACGGAAGGGGGCAACGTACCAAGAGACCCAGTACTTC

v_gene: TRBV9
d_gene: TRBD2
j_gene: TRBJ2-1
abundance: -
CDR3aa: CASSVGGLPYNEQFF
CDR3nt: TGTGCCAGCAGCGTAGGGGGACTACCCTACAATGAGCAGTTCTTC

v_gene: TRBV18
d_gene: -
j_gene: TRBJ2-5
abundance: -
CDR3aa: CASSPAGVQETQYF
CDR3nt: TGTGCCAGCTCACCTGCCGGGGTACAAGAGACCCAGTACTTC

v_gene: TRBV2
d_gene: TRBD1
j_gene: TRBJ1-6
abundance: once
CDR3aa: CASTRTGGRSPLHF
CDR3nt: TGTGCCAGCACCCGGACAGGGGGGAGGTCACCCCTCCACTTT

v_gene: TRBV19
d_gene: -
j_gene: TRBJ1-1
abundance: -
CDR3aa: CASSTRTELNTEAFF
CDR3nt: TGTGCCAGTAGTACTCGGACAGAGTTGAACACTGAAGCTTTCTTT

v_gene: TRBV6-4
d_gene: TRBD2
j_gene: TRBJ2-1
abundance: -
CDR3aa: CASSDSASGGYNEQFF
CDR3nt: TGTGCCAGCAGTGACTCTGCTAGCGGGGGTTACAATGAGCAGTTCTTC

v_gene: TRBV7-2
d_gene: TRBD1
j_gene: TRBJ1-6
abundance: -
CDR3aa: CASSPRDRNNSPLHF
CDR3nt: TGTGCCAGCAGCCCCCGGGACAGAAATAATTCACCCCTCCACTTT

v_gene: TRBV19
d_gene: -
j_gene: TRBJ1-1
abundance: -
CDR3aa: CATLEAPNTEAFF
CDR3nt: TGTGCCACCCTCGAGGCGCCGAACACTGAAGCTTTCTTT

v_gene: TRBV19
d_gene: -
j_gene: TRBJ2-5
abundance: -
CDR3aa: CASSIRGDQETQYF
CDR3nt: TGTGCCAGTAGTATACGAGGAGATCAAGAGACCCAGTACTTC

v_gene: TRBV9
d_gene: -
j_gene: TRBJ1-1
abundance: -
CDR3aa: CASGGAAPEAFF
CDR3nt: TGTGCCAGCGGGGGGGCAGCCCCTGAAGCTTTCTTT

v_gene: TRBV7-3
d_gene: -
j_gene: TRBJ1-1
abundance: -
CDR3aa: CASSLDSNTEAFF
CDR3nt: TGTGCTAGCAGCTTGGACAGCAACACTGAAGCTTTCTTT

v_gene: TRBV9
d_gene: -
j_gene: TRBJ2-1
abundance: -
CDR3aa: CASSFGTPSSAREQFF
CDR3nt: TGTGCCAGCAGCTTCGGAACTCCTTCTAGTGCGAGGGAGCAGTTCTTC

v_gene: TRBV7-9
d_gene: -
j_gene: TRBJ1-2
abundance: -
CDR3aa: CASSLDSPNYGYTF
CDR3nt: TGTGCCAGCAGCCTCGACTCCCCTAACTATGGCTACACCTTC

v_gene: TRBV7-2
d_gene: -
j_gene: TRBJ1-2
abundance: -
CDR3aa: CASSPTGQKYGYTF
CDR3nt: TGTGCCAGCAGCCCGACAGGCCAGAAATATGGCTACACCTTC

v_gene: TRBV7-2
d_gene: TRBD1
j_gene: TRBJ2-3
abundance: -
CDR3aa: CASSDRGGDTQYF
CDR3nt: TGTGCCAGCAGCGACAGGGGGGGAGATACGCAGTATTTT

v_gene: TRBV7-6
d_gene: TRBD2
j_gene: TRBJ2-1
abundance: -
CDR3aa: CASSGVGTSGHNEQFF
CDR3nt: TGTGCCAGCAGCGGCGTCGGGACTAGCGGACACAATGAGCAGTTCTTC

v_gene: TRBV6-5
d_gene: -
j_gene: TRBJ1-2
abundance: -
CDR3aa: CASRPGLIAGGYTF
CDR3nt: TGTGCCAGCAGACCTGGTCTAATCGCAGGCGGCTACACCTTC

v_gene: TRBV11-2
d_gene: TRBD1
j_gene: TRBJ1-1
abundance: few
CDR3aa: CASSLARGRPNTEAFF
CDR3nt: TGTGCCAGCAGCTTGGCCAGGGGGCGTCCGAACACTGAAGCTTTCTTT

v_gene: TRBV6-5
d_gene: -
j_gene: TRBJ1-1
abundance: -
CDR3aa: CASSYGGAGTEAFF
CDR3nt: TGTGCCAGCAGTTACGGGGGGGCTGGGACTGAAGCTTTCTTT

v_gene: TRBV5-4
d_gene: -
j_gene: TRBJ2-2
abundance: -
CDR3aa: CASSLGPQDTGELFF
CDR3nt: TGTGCCAGCAGCTTGGGACCCCAGGACACCGGGGAGCTGTTTTTT